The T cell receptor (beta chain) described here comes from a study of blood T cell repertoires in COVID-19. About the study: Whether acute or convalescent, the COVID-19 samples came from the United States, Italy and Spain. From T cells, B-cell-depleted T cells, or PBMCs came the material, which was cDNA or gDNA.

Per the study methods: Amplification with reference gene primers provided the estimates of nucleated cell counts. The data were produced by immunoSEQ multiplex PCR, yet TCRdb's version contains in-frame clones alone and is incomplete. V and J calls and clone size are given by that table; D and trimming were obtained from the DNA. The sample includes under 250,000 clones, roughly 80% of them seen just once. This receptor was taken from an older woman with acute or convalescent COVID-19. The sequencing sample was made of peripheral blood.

Here the CDR3 reads CASSGAGYQETQYF. In nucleotides, the CDR3 is TGTGCCAGCAGTGGGGCAGGGTACCAAGAGACCCAGTACTTC. The chain recombines TRBV6-6 with TRBJ2-5, with TRBD1 as a possible D gene (5 bases). Germline V CDR1 and CDR2: MNHNY, SVGAGI (reference sequence). The CDR3 sequence is 14 residues long. The V end was cut by 5 bases, the J end by 0 bases, with 10 bases between.